The clone carrying this T cell receptor (beta chain) was detected a few times. The data belong to a study of blood T cell repertoires in COVID-19. As for the study in general: From the United States, Italy and Spain came samples of acute and convalescent COVID-19.

Assay used: immunoSEQ multiplex PCR; TCRdb lists only in-frame clones, some missing. The data hold around 180,000 clones, with 80% to 90% observed a single time. The receptor comes from a human donor with active or convalescent COVID-19. The donor label of this sample is uncertain. The sequencing input was peripheral blood.

Written as DNA, the CDR3 is TGTGCCACCAGTGCGGCGGGCAGGGGAGAGACCCAGTACTTC. Amino acids: CATSAAGRGETQYF. The chain is built from TRBV24-1 and TRBJ2-5; maybe TRBD1 (6 bases). This CDR3 is 14 amino acids long. The germline V gene encodes CDR1 KGHDR and CDR2 SFDVKD. V lost 5 bases and J lost 4, with 13 bases in between.